The 20 T cell receptor beta chains below all came from one sample that was sequenced in a study of beta chain features in type 1 diabetes (dated by TCRdb to between 2017 and 2018). The method behind the library was the immunoSEQ multiplex PCR assay. All of the isolated RNA was reverse transcribed with the High Capacity cDNA Reverse Transcription Kit, so expressed TCRB transcripts were sequenced. As stored in TCRdb, this immuneACCESS dataset retains in-frame rearrangements with V and J assigned. A fraction of the clones does not appear; measured against another copy, unresolved V genes explain less than half of the discrepancy, and the remainder lacks a known reason. The sample table records roughly 100,000 clones; under 30% of these occur just once. The ten largest make up 0.53% of the sample. Broad study findings and their caveats: In all four CD4+ subsets, TCRB CDR3 length was moderately but significantly shorter in type 1 diabetes patients.

Their target antigens are unknown. Specimen: central memory CD4+ T cells from blood. The receptors derive from a woman aged 18-30 years with type 1 diabetes.

This clone was detected only a few times. This rearrangement joins TRBV6-5 to TRBJ2-2, with D possibly matching TRBD2 (6 bases). CDR1 is MNHEY and CDR2 is SVGAGI in the germline V gene. The CDR3 length is 14 residues. V lost 2 bases and J lost 5, with 9 bases in between. DNA for the CDR3: TGTGCCAGCAGTTACGGGACTGCGACCGGGGAGCTGTTTTTT. Translation gives CASSYGTATGELFF.

This chain links TRBV7-6 with TRBJ2-2, with a tentative D call TRBD2 (6 bases). The CDR3 runs 13 residues. Trimming cost V 6 bases and J 4 bases, with 9 bases left between them. CDR1 and CDR2 (germline): SGHVS, FNYEAQ. CDR3 amino acids: CASRGTATGELFF. The CDR3 DNA follows: TGTGCCAGCAGAGGGACTGCCACCGGGGAGCTGTTTTTT.

There are a few counts of this clone. V gene TRBV6-5 combines with J gene TRBJ2-1; 9 bases line up with TRBD2. J lost 6 bases, V lost 2 bases, and 8 bases had no gene match. This CDR3 has 16 residues. CDR1 is MNHEY, CDR2 SVGAGI, per germline. The CDR3: CASSYAPSGIPNEQFF. CDR3 nucleotides: TGTGCCAGCAGTTACGCTCCTAGCGGGATACCCAATGAGCAGTTCTTC.

This clone was seen only a few times. The chain links TRBV25-1 to TRBJ1-1; tentatively, D is TRBD1 (6 bases). The CDR3 runs to 15 residues. In germline, CDR1 is MGHDK, CDR2 SYGVNS. The V and J ends lost 8 bases and 5 bases respectively, with 21 bases between them. DNA of the CDR3: TGTGCCAGCCTTCCGGGCGGGGGGCGAGTGACTGAAGCTTTCTTT. This gives the protein CASLPGGGRVTEAFF.

This clone was found a few times. The V call is TRBV30, the J call TRBJ2-7; 7 nucleotides line up with TRBD2. The CDR3 sequence is 12 residues long. The trim removed 3 bases at V and 9 bases at J, leaving 8 bases unmatched. Per germline, CDR1 GTSNPN and CDR2 SVGIG (reference sequence). In DNA form, the CDR3 reads TGTGCCTGGAGCCCAAGGCGGGAGTTGCAGTACTTC. It is translated as CAWSPRRELQYF.

This clone showed up just a few times. The rearrangement uses TRBV5-1 and TRBJ1-1; D remains unclear. There are 13 residues in the CDR3. Trimming took 1 base from V and 7 from J, leaving 11 bases between them. Germline loops: CDR1 SGHRS, CDR2 YFSETQ. CDR3 nucleotide sequence: TGCGCCAGCAGCTTGTCCTCAGGTGGTGAAGCTTTCTTT. Its protein is CASSLSSGGEAFF.

In this sample, this clone turned up a few times. The chain recombines TRBV7-2 with TRBJ1-2; 8 bases map to TRBD1. This CDR3 region has 14 residues. V trimming: 5 bases; J trimming: 3 bases; junction bases outside the gene matches: 5. CDR1 is SGHTA and CDR2 is FQGNSA in the germline V gene. The chain's CDR3 is CASSQPGQDYGYTF. CDR3 DNA: TGTGCCAGCAGCCAACCGGGACAGGACTATGGCTACACCTTC. The full variable domain, completed using reference TRBV7-2 and TRBJ1-2, is GAGVSQSPSNKVTEKGKDVELRCDPISGHTALYWYRQSLGQGLEFLIYFQGNSAPDKSGLPSDRFSAERTGGSVSTLTIQRTQQEDSAVYLCASSQPGQDYGYTFGSGTRLTVV.

The rearrangement links TRBV7-9 to TRBJ2-1, with TRBD2 matching over 8 bases. J lost 2 bases, V lost 3 bases, and 6 bases had no gene match. Germline values: CDR1 SEHNR, CDR2 FQNEAQ (reference sequence). CDR3 size: 16 residues. The CDR3 reads CASSLRAGETYNEQFF. For the CDR3, the DNA is TGTGCCAGCAGCTTGAGAGCGGGGGAGACCTACAATGAGCAGTTCTTC. Supplemented by reference TRBV7-9 and TRBJ2-1, the full variable domain reads DTGVSQNPRHKITKRGQNVTFRCDPISEHNRLYWYRQTLGQGPEFLTYFQNEAQLEKSRLLSDRFSAERPKGSFSTLEIQRTEQGDSAMYLCASSLRAGETYNEQFFGPGTRLTVL.

The chain joins TRBV5-1 to TRBJ2-7; D perhaps matches TRBD1 (5 bases). Germline V gives CDR1 SGHRS, CDR2 YFSETQ. The CDR3 spans 14 residues. V was shortened by 0 bases and J by 2 bases, with 9 bases between the two germline ends. The CDR3 spells CASSLGQRAYEQYF. CDR3 DNA: TGCGCCAGCAGCTTGGGACAGCGAGCCTACGAGCAGTACTTC.

This clone was picked up a small number of times. This chain uses TRBV25-1 with TRBJ1-4; TRBD1 matches 12 bases. CDR1 MGHDK and CDR2 SYGVNS come from the germline V gene. CDR3 size: 17 residues. The trim removed 4 bases at V and 4 bases at J, leaving 7 bases unmatched. CDR3 in amino acids: CASSGRDRGRVNEKLFF. CDR3 bases: TGTGCCAGCAGTGGAAGGGACAGGGGGCGCGTTAATGAAAAACTGTTTTTT.

This clone was found a few times. The chain is built from TRBV7-8 and TRBJ1-2, with unresolved D. The CDR3 runs to 15 residues. The germline CDR1 and CDR2 sequences are SGHVS and FQNEAQ. V was shortened by 4 bases and J by 2 bases, with 14 bases between the two germline ends. This CDR3 is CASSSRYQPNYGYTF. DNA for the CDR3: TGTGCCAGCAGCTCTAGATATCAGCCGAACTATGGCTACACCTTC.

The gene calls are TRBV4-2 and TRBJ2-1; TRBD2 matches 7 bases. Germline trimming cut 1 base from V and 5 bases from J; bases unmatched to any gene: 2. The CDR3 runs to 14 residues. CDR1 is LGHNA and CDR2 is YNFKEQ in the germline V gene. CDR3 residues: CASSQGTRNNEQFF. The CDR3 DNA is TGTGCCAGCAGCCAAGGGACTAGAAACAATGAGCAGTTCTTC.

Concerning this clone itself: The junction and the germline gene differ at one end; a read error may be behind it. The chain combines TRBV11-2 with TRBJ2-2; 9 positions match TRBD1. The CDR3 sequence is 16 residues long. Germline CDR1 reads SGHAT; CDR2 reads FQNNGV. This CDR3 is CASSPGQGWYTGELFF. The CDR3 region has the DNA TGCGCCAGCAGTCCCGGACAGGGGTGGTACACCGGGGAGCTGTTTTTT.

This clone showed up just a few times. The V call is TRBV19, the J call TRBJ1-5; TRBD1 might be the D (5 bases). Germline loops: CDR1 LNHDA, CDR2 SQIVND (reference sequence). V dropped 7 bases and J dropped 6 bases, with 22 bases sitting between them. CDR3 size: 16 residues. Written as DNA, the CDR3 is TGTGCCAGTACCTTGGGAACAGGTGGGCCAGGTCAGCCCCAGCATTTT. Translated, it gives CASTLGTGGPGQPQHF.

The gene calls are TRBV14 and TRBJ2-1; 14 bases are shared with TRBD2. This CDR3 comprises 15 residues. Trimming removed 5 bases from V and 12 bases from J; junction bases left unmatched: 9. CDR1 and CDR2 from the germline V gene are SGHDN and FVKESK. The CDR3 region is CASSVRTSGRPRQFF. In nucleotides, the CDR3 is TGTGCCAGCAGCGTCCGGACTAGCGGGAGGCCCAGGCAGTTCTTC.

The chain employs TRBV2 and TRBJ2-3; weak D call: TRBD2 (7 bases). Trimming stripped 8 bases from V and 6 bases from J, with 18 bases between. Germline values: CDR1 SNHLY, CDR2 FYNNEI. This CDR3 region has 14 residues. The CDR3: CASPRGGDPDTQYF. The CDR3 DNA sequence: TGTGCCAGCCCACGAGGGGGGGACCCGGATACGCAGTATTTT.

The chain combines TRBV7-3 with TRBJ2-1; tentatively, D is TRBD1 (5 bases). The V and J ends lost 1 base and 4 bases respectively, with 8 bases between them. The CDR3 loop spans 14 amino acids. Germline CDR1 and CDR2: SGHTA and FQGTGA. The CDR3 bases are TGTGCCAGCAGCTTAATGCAGGGATACAATGAGCAGTTCTTC. Translation: CASSLMQGYNEQFF.

The genes are TRBV7-2 and TRBJ2-2; 7 nucleotides match TRBD1. Trimming removed 2 bases from V and 0 bases from J; junction bases left unmatched: 0. Germline V gene sequence: CDR1 SGHTA, CDR2 FQGNSA. This CDR3 is built from 15 residues. The CDR3 bases are TGTGCCAGCAGCTTACAGGGGGCGAACACCGGGGAGCTGTTTTTT. As protein: CASSLQGANTGELFF. Combining the CDR3 with reference TRBV7-2 and TRBJ2-2 gives the whole variable domain GAGVSQSPSNKVTEKGKDVELRCDPISGHTALYWYRQSLGQGLEFLIYFQGNSAPDKSGLPSDRFSAERTGGSVSTLTIQRTQQEDSAVYLCASSLQGANTGELFFGEGSRLTVL.

This clone appeared a few times. The rearrangement uses TRBV7-9 and TRBJ2-1; D may be TRBD1 (6 bases). With 1 base removed from V and 1 base from J, the gap between germline ends came to 8 bases. The CDR3 extends over 15 amino acids. The germline V gene has CDR1 SEHNR and CDR2 FQNEAQ (reference sequence). CDR3 amino acids: CASSLGGQSYNEQFF. The CDR3, as DNA: TGTGCCAGCAGCTTAGGAGGACAGTCCTACAATGAGCAGTTCTTC.

This sequence joins TRBV4-2 and TRBJ2-2, with TRBD2 matching 9 bases. CDR3 length: 19 amino acids. V dropped 0 bases and J dropped 1; count of bases not matched to a gene: 9. Germline lookup yields CDR1 LGHNA and CDR2 YNFKEQ. CDR3: CASSQDPPKLAGNTGELFF. The CDR3 bases are TGTGCCAGCAGCCAAGATCCTCCTAAACTAGCGGGGAACACCGGGGAGCTGTTTTTT.